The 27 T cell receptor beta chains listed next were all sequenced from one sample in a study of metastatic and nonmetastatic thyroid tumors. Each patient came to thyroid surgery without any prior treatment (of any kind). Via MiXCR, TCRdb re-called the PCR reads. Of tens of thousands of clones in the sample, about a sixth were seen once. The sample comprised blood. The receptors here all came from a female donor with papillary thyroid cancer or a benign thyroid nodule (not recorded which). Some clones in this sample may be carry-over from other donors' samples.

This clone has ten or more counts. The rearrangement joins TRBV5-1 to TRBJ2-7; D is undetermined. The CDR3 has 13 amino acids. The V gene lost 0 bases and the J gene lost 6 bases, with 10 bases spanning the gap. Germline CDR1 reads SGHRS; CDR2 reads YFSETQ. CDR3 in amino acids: CASSLDWGAEQYF. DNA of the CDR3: TGCGCCAGCAGCTTGGATTGGGGTGCCGAGCAGTACTTC.

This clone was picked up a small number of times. CDR3 DNA: TGTGCCAGCAGTTTACGGTGTATCACCGGGGAGCTGTTTTTT. It specifies CASSLRCITGELFF. The rearrangement uses TRBV27 and TRBJ2-2, with D unresolved. The CDR3 is 14 residues long. Trimming pared 2 bases from V and 4 bases from J, leaving 8 bases between. Germline lookup yields CDR1 MNHEY and CDR2 SMNVEV (reference sequence).

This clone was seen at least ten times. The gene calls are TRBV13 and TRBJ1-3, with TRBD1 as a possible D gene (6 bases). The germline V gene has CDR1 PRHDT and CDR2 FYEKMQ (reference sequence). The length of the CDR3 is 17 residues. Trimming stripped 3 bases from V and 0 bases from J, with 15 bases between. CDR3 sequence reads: CASSFWDKLFSGNTIYF. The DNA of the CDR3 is TGTGCCAGCAGCTTTTGGGACAAACTATTCTCTGGAAACACCATATATTTT.

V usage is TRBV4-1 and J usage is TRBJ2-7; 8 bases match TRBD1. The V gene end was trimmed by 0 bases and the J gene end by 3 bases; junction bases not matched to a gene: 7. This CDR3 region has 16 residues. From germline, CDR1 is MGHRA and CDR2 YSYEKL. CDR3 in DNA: TGCGCCAGCAGCCAAGATCTATACAGGGGGATCTACGAGCAGTACTTC. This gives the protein CASSQDLYRGIYEQYF.

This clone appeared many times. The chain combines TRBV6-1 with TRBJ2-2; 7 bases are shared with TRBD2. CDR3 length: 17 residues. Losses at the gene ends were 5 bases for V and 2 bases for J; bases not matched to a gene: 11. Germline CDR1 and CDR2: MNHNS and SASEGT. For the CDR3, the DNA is TGTGCCAGCAGTCCTCCCAGGAGAGCGGGAAACACCGGGGAGCTGTTTTTT. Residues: CASSPPRRAGNTGELFF.

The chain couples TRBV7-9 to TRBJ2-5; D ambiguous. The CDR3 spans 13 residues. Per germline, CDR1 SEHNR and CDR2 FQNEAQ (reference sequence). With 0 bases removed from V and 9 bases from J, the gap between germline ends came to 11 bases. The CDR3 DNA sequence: TGTGCCAGCAGCTTAGCACCGTCCCTGGCCCAGTACTTC. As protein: CASSLAPSLAQYF.

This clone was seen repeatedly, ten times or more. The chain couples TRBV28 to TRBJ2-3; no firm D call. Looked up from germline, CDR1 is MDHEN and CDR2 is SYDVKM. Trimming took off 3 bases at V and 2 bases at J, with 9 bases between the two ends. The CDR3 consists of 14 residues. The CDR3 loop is CASSFGFSTDTQYF. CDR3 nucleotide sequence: TGTGCCAGCAGTTTCGGGTTCTCCACAGATACGCAGTATTTT. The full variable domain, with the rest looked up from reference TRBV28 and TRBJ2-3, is DVKVTQSSRYLVKRTGEKVFLECVQDMDHENMFWYRQDPGLGLRLIYFSYDVKMKEKGDIPEGYSVSREKKERFSLILESASTNQTSMYLCASSFGFSTDTQYFGPGTRLTVL.

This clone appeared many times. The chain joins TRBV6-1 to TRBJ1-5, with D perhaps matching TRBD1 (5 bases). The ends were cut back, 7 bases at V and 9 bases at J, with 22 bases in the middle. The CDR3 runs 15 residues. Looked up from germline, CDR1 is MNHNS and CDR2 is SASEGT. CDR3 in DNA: TGTGCCAGCATCGAGGGCGGGGACCCAATGTGGCCCCAGCATTTT. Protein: CASIEGGDPMWPQHF.

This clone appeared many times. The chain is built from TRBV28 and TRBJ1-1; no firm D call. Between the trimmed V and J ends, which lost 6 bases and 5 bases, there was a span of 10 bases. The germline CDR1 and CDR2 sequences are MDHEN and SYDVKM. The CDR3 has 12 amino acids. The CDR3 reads CASRFLETEAFF. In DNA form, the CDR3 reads TGTGCCAGCAGATTTTTGGAAACTGAAGCTTTCTTT.

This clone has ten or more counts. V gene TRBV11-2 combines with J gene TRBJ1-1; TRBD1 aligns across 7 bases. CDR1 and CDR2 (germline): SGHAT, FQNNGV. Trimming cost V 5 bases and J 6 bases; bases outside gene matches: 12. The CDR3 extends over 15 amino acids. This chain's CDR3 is CASSVRGGGIAEAFF. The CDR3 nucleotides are TGTGCCAGCAGCGTCAGGGGGGGAGGAATCGCTGAAGCTTTCTTT.

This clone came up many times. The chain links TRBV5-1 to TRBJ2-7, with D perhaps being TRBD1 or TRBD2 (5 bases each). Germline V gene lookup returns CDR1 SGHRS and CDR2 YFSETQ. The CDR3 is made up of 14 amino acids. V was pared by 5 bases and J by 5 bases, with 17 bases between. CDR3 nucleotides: TGCGCCAGCAGTAGGGGAGATCCCGCGGACGAGCAGTACTTC. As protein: CASSRGDPADEQYF.

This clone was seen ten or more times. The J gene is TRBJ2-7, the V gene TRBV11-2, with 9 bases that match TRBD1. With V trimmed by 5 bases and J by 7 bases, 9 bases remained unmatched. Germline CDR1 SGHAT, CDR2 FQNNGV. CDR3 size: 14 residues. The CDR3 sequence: CASSLKQGAREQYF. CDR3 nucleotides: TGTGCCAGCAGCCTCAAACAGGGGGCGCGGGAGCAGTACTTC.

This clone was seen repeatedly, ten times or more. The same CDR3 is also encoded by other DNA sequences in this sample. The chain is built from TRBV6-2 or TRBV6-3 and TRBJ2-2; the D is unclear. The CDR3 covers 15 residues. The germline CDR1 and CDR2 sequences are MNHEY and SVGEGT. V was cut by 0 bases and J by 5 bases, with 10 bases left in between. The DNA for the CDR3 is TGTGCCAGCAGTTACTCGCATGGTCGGACCGGGGAGCTGTTTTTT. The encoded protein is CASSYSHGRTGELFF.

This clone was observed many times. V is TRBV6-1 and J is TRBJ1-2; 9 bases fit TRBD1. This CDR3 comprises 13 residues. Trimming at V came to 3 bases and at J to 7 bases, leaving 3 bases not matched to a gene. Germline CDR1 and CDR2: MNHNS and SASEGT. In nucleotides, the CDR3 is TGTGCCAGCAGTGAGAGGGACAGGGTTGGCTACACCTTC. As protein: CASSERDRVGYTF.

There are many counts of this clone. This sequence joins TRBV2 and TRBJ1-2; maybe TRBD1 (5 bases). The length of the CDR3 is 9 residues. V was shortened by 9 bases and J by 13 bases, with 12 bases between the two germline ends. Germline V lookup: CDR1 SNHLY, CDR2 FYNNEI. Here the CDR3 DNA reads TGTGCCAGGGGACCCCGACGCACCTTC. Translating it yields CARGPRRTF.

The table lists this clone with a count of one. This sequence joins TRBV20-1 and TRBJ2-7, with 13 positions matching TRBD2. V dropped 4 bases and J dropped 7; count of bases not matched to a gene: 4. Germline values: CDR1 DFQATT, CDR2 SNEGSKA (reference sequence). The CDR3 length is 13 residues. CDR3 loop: CSANGGLAGEQYF. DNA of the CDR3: TGCAGTGCTAACGGGGGACTAGCGGGAGAGCAGTACTTC.

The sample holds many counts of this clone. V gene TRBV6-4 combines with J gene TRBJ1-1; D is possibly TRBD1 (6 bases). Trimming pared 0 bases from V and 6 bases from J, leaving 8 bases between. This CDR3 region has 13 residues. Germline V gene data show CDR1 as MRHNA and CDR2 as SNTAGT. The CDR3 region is CASSDSRTAEAFF. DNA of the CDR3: TGTGCCAGCAGTGACTCTCGGACAGCTGAAGCTTTCTTT.

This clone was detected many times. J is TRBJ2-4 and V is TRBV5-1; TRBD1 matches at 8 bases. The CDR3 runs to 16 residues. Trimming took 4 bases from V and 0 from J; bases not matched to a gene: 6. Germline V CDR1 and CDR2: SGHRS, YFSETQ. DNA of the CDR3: TGCGCCAGCAGCCCAGGGGGCGGGGTAGCCAAAAACATTCAGTACTTC. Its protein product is CASSPGGGVAKNIQYF.

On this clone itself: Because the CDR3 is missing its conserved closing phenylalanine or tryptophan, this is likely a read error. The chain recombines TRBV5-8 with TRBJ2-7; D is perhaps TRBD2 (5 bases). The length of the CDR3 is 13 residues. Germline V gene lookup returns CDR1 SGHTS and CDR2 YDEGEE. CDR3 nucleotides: TGTGCCAGCATCTTGGAGGCAGGATACGAGCAGTACCTC. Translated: CASILEAGYEQYL.

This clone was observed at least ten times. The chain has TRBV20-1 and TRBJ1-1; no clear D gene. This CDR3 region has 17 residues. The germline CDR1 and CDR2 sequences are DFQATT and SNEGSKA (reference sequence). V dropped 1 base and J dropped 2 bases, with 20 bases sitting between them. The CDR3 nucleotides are TGCAGTGCTAGAGTAGAGGCCATAGAGCCGTTTAACACTGAAGCTTTCTTT. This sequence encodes CSARVEAIEPFNTEAFF.

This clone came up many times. As DNA, the CDR3 is TGCAGTGCCTCCGGGACAGGCTACGAGCAGTACTTC. Residues: CSASGTGYEQYF. The chain links TRBV20-1 to TRBJ2-7; 8 bases map to TRBD1. Germline V gene sequence: CDR1 DFQATT, CDR2 SNEGSKA (reference sequence). The CDR3 consists of 12 residues. Germline trimming cut 6 bases from V and 3 bases from J; bases unmatched to any gene: 4.

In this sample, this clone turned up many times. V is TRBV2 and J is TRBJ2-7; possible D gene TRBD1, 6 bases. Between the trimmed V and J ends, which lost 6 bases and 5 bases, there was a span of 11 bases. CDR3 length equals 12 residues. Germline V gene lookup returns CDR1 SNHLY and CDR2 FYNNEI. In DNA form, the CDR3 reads TGTGCCAGCAGGCGACAGGCCCACGAGCAGTACTTC. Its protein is CASRRQAHEQYF.

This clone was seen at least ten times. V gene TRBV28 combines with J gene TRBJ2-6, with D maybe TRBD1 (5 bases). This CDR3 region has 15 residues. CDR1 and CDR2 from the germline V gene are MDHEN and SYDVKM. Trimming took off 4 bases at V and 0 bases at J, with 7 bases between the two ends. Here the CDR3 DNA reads TGTGCCAGCAGTTCAGGGATCTCTGGGGCCAACGTCCTGACTTTC. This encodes CASSSGISGANVLTF.

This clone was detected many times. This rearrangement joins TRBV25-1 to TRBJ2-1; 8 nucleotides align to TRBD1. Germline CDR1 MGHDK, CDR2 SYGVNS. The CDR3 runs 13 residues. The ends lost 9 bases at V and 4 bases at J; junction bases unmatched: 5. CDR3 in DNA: TGTGCCAGTGAACAGGGGGATTACAATGAGCAGTTCTTC. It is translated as CASEQGDYNEQFF. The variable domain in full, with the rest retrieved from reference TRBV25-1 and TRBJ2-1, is EADIYQTPRYLVIGTGKKITLECSQTMGHDKMYWYQQDPGMELHLIHYSYGVNSTEKGDLSSESTVSRIRTEHFPLTLESARPSHTSQYLCASEQGDYNEQFFGPGTRLTVL.

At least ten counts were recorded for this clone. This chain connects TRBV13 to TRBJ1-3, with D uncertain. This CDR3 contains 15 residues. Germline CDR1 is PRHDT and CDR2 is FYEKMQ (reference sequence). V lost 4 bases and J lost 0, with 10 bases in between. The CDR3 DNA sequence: TGTGCCAGCAGCTCCCGATTGAGCTCTGGAAACACCATATATTTT. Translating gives CASSSRLSSGNTIYF.

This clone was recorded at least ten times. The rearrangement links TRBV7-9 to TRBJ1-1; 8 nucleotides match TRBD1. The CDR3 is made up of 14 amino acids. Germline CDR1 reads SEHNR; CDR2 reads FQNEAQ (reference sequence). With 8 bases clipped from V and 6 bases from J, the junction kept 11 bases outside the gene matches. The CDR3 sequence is CASLKSGGLPEAFF. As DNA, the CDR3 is TGTGCCAGCCTCAAATCAGGGGGCCTTCCTGAAGCTTTCTTT.

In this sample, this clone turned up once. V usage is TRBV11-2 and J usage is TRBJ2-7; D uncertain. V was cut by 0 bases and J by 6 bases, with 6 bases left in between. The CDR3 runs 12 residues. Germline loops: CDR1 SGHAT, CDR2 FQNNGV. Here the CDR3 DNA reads TGTGCCAGCAGCTTAGATCGGTCCGAGCAGTACTTC. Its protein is CASSLDRSEQYF. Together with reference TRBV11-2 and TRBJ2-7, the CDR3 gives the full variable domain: EAGVAQSPRYKIIEKRQSVAFWCNPISGHATLYWYQQILGQGPKLLIQFQNNGVVDDSQLPKDRFSAERLKGVDSTLKIQPAKLEDSAVYLCASSLDRSEQYFGPGTRLTVT.